This TCR beta chain was sequenced for a study of cytomegalovirus exposure and HLA in healthy donors. Between the trimmed V and J ends, which lost 7 bases and 6 bases, there was a span of 16 bases. The length of the CDR3 is 14 residues. Germline V gene data show CDR1 as SGHTA and CDR2 as FQGNSA. The PCR employed 60 Vbeta primers together with 13 Jbeta primers. Only in-frame clones appear in the TCRdb table, and some are missing; sequencing was by immunoSEQ multiplex PCR. The repertoire holds 160,000 or so clones, with 70% to 80% as singletons. The receptor comes from a man younger than 45 in good health and CMV-seronegative. The rearrangement links TRBV7-2 to TRBJ2-1; possible D gene TRBD2, 5 bases. The specimen was PBMCs. The chain's CDR3 is CASIPLRGSNEQFF. The CDR3 DNA follows: TGTGCCAGCATCCCCCTCAGAGGGAGCAATGAGCAGTTCTTC.